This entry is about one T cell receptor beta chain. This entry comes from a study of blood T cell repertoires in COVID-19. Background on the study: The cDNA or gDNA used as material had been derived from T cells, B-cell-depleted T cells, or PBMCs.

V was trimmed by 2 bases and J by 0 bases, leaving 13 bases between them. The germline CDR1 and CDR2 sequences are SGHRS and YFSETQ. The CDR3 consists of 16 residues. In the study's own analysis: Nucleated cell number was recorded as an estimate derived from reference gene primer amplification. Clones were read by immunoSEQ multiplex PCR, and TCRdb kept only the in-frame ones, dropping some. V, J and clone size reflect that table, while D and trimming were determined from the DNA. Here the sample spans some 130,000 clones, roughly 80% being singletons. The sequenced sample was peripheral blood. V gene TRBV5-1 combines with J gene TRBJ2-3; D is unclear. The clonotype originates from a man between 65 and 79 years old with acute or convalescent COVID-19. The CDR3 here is CASSFRMGPSTDTQYF. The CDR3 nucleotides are TGCGCCAGCAGCTTTCGGATGGGCCCGAGCACAGATACGCAGTATTTT.